This T cell receptor beta chain emerged from a study of blood T cells in healthy people across ages. The use of a sample-barcoded 5' primer and a J-beta primer mix characterized a second PCR of roughly 7 to 11 cycles. MiXCR was run by TCRdb on the 5' RACE reads, yielding one entry per CDR3 protein. The sample includes about 940,000 distinct CDR3 sequences, roughly 50% of them seen just once. V dropped 5 bases and J dropped 0; count of bases not matched to a gene: 8. Germline CDR1 reads MNHNY; CDR2 reads SVGAGI (reference sequence). The CDR3 runs to 16 residues. The gene calls are TRBV6-6 and TRBJ2-7; 9 nucleotides agree with TRBD1. The clonotype comes from a man younger than 40 in good health. The sequenced sample consisted of blood. CDR3 in amino acids: CASSKPQGAASYEQYF. The CDR3 region has the DNA TGTGCCAGCAGTAAACCACAGGGGGCGGCCTCCTACGAGCAGTACTTC.